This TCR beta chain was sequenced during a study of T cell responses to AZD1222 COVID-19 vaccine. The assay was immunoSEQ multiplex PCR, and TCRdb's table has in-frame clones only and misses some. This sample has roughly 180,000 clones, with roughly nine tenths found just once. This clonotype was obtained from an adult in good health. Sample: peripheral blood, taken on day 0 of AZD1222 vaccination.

CDR3 sequence (DNA): TGTGCCAGCAGCTCCAGAGGACGGATTACAGATACGCAGTATTTT. Translated, it gives CASSSRGRITDTQYF. The genes are TRBV11-3 and TRBJ2-3; D uncertain. V lost 4 bases, J lost 3 bases, and 14 bases lay in between. The length of the CDR3 is 15 residues. CDR1 SGHNT and CDR2 YENEEA come from the germline V gene. Full variable domain (outside the CDR3, taken from reference TRBV11-3 and TRBJ2-3): EAGVVQSPRYKIIEKKQPVAFWCNPISGHNTLYWYLQNLGQGPELLIRYENEEAVDDSQLPKDRFSAERLKGVDSTLKIQPAELGDSAVYLCASSSRGRITDTQYFGPGTRLTVL.